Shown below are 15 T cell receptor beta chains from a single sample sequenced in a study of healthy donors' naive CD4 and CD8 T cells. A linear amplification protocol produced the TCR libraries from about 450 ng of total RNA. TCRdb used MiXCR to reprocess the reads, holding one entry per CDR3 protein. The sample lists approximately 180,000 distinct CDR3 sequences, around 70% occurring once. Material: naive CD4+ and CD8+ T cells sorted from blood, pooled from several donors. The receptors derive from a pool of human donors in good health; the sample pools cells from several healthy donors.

CDR3 DNA sequence: TGCGCCAGCAGCCAAGATCAAGCGGGAGTGGAGACCCAGTACTTC. The encoded protein is CASSQDQAGVETQYF. The rearrangement links TRBV4-1 to TRBJ2-5, with 8 positions matching TRBD2. The length of the CDR3 is 15 residues. The junction had 5 bases not matched to a gene; V was cut back by 0 bases and J by 5 bases. Germline V CDR1 and CDR2: MGHRA, YSYEKL.

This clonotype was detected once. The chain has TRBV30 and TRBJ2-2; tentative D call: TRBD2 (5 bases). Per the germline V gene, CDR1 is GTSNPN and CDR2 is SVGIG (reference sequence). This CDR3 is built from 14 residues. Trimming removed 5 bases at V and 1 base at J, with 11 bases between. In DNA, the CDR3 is TGTGCCTGGGGCTCGGCGGGGAACACCGGGGAGCTGTTTTTT. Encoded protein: CAWGSAGNTGELFF.

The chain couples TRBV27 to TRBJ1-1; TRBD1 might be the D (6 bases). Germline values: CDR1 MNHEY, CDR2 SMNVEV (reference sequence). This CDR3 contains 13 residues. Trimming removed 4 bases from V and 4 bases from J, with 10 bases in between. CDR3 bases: TGTGCCAGCAGTTGGTCGGGGGCCACTGAAGCTTTCTTT. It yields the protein CASSWSGATEAFF.

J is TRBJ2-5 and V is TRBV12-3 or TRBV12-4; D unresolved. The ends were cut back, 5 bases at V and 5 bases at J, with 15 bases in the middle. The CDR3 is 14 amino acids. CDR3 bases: TGTGCCAGCAGTCCTCGGGCCACCTGGGAGACCCAGTACTTC. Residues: CASSPRATWETQYF.

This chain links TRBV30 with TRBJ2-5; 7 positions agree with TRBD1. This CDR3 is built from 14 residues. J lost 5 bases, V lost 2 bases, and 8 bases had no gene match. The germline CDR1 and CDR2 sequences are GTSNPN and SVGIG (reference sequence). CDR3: CAWSPTGVRETQYF. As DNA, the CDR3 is TGTGCCTGGAGTCCAACAGGGGTGCGGGAGACCCAGTACTTC.

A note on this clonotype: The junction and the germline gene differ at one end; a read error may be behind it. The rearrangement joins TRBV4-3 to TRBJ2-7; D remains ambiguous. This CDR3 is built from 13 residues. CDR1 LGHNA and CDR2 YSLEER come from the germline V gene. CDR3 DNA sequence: TGTGCCAGCAGCCAAGAAGGGATCCACGAGCAGTACTTC. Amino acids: CASSQEGIHEQYF.

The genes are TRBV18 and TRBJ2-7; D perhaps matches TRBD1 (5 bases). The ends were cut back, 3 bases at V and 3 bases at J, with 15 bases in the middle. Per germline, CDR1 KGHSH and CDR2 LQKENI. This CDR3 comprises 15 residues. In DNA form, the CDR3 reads TGTGCCAGCTCACCCCCGAAATCCAGGGTCTACGAGCAGTACTTC. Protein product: CASSPPKSRVYEQYF.

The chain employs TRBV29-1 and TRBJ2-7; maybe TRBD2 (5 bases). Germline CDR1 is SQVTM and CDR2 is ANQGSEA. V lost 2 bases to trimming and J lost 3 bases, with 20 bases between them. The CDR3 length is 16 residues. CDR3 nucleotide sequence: TGCAGCGTTGAATGGGGAGTGGTGGGAGAAATCTACGAGCAGTACTTC. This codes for CSVEWGVVGEIYEQYF.

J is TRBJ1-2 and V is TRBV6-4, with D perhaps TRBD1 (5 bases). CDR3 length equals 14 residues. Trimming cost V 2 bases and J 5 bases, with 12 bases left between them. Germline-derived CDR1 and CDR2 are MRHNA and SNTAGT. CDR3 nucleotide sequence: TGTGCCAGCAGTGACGGGGACTCTACTTATGGCTACACCTTC. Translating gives CASSDGDSTYGYTF.

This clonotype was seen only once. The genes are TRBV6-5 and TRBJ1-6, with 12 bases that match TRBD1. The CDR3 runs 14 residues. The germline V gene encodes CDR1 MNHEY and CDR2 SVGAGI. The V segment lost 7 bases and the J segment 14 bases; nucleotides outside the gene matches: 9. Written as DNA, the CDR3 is TGTGCCAGCACCCCCGGGACAGGGGGCTTCGCCCTCCACTTT. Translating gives CASTPGTGGFALHF.

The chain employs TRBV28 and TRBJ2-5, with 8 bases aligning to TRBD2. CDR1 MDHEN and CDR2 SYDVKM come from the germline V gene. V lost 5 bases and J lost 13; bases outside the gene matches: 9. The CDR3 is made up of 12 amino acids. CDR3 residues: CASSPRTSLTYF. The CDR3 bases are TGTGCCAGCAGTCCCCGGACTAGCCTTACGTACTTC.

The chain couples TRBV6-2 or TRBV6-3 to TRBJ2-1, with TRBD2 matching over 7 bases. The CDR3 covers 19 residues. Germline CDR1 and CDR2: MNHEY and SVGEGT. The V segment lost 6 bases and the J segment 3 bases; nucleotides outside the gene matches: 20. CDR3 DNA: TGTGCCAGCAGCATAGGTCGGAGGGGCCTAGCGGATCGCTACAATGAGCAGTTCTTC. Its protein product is CASSIGRRGLADRYNEQFF.

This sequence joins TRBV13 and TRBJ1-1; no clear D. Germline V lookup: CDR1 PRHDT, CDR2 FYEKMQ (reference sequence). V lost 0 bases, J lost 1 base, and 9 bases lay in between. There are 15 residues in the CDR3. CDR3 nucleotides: TGTGCCAGCAGCTTAGGATGGGGTCAGAACACTGAAGCTTTCTTT. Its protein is CASSLGWGQNTEAFF.

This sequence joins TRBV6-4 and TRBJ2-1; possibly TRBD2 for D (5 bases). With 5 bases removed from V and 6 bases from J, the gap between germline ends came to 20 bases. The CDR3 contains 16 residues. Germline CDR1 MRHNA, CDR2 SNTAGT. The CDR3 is CASSILATSGLNEQFF. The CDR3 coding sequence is TGTGCCAGCAGTATTCTAGCAACCTCCGGTCTCAATGAGCAGTTCTTC.

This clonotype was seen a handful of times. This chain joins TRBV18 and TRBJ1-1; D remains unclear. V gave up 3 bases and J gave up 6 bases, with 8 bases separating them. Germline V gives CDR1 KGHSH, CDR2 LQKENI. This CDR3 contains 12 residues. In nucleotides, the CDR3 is TGTGCCAGCTCACCCGGACTCTCTGAAGCTTTCTTT. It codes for CASSPGLSEAFF.